This entry lists 26 T cell receptor beta chains sequenced from one sample in a study of blood T cell repertoires in COVID-19. Sequenced by immunoSEQ multiplex PCR; TCRdb stores in-frame clones only, minus some. The sample has some 68,000 clones, about 91% seen once. The specimen was peripheral blood. These TCRs come from a man aged 50 to 59 with active COVID-19.

The rearrangement links TRBV5-6 to TRBJ2-6, with D possibly TRBD1 on 6 matching bases. In germline, CDR1 is SGHDT, CDR2 YYEEEE. The CDR3 is 15 amino acids. Trimming removed 2 bases from V and 2 bases from J, with 8 bases in between. Here the CDR3 reads CASSLQGPGANVLTF. DNA for the CDR3: TGTGCCAGCAGCTTACAGGGCCCTGGGGCCAACGTCCTGACTTTC.

Points on this clone: Other DNA sequences in this specimen translate into the identical CDR3. The chain carries TRBV5-5 and TRBJ1-1; TRBD1 matches 8 bases. The V gene end was trimmed by 4 bases and the J gene end by 5 bases; junction bases not matched to a gene: 7. CDR1 is SGHKS, CDR2 YYEKEE, per germline (reference sequence). The CDR3 covers 14 residues. The CDR3 bases are TGTGCCAGCAGCCTAGGACAGGGATGGACTGAAGCTTTCTTT. This gives the protein CASSLGQGWTEAFF.

The rearrangement uses TRBV6-6 and TRBJ2-5; D possibly corresponds to TRBD2 (5 bases). The V and J ends lost 2 bases and 2 bases respectively, with 9 bases between them. The germline CDR1 and CDR2 sequences are MNHNY and SVGAGI (reference sequence). CDR3 length: 14 residues. This chain's CDR3 is CASSYLGIQETQYF. In nucleotides, the CDR3 is TGTGCCAGCAGTTACCTCGGGATACAAGAGACCCAGTACTTC.

V is TRBV7-2 and J is TRBJ2-7, with 8 bases matching TRBD1. V shed 7 bases, J shed 3 bases, and the junction held 5 bases outside the gene matches. The germline gives CDR1 SGHTA, CDR2 FQGNSA. The CDR3 has 13 residues. For the CDR3, the DNA is TGTGCCAGCAAACTAACAGGGGGCTACGAGCAGTACTTC. It specifies CASKLTGGYEQYF. Variable domain in full (rest from reference TRBV7-2 and TRBJ2-7): GAGVSQSPSNKVTEKGKDVELRCDPISGHTALYWYRQSLGQGLEFLIYFQGNSAPDKSGLPSDRFSAERTGGSVSTLTIQRTQQEDSAVYLCASKLTGGYEQYFGPGTRLTVT.

This chain joins TRBV24-1 and TRBJ2-3; D is unresolved. Trimming pared 4 bases from V and 3 bases from J, leaving 16 bases between. This CDR3 is 16 amino acids long. CDR1 and CDR2 from the germline V gene are KGHDR and SFDVKD. CDR3 nucleotide sequence: TGTGCCACCAGTGAGGCGGCCGGTGGTGGGACAGATACGCAGTATTTT. It specifies CATSEAAGGGTDTQYF.

This chain links TRBV12-3 or TRBV12-4 with TRBJ1-2; D unresolved. The ends were cut back, 8 bases at V and 4 bases at J, with 8 bases in the middle. The CDR3 is made up of 11 amino acids. Written as DNA, the CDR3 is TGTGCCAGCTCTGAGTCCTATGGCTACACCTTC. Its translation: CASSESYGYTF.

The chain combines TRBV3-1 (or the pseudogene TRBV3-2) with TRBJ2-1; TRBD2 aligns across 10 bases. The trim removed 3 bases at V and 3 bases at J, leaving 14 bases unmatched. Germline CDR1 and CDR2: LGHDT and YNNKEL (reference sequence). The CDR3 sequence is 19 residues long. CDR3 sequence (DNA): TGTGCCAGCAGCCAGGAGGGCTCAGCGGGGGGGCTCGGCTACAATGAGCAGTTCTTC. It yields the protein CASSQEGSAGGLGYNEQFF.

The V call is TRBV12-3 or TRBV12-4, the J call TRBJ1-3; possibly TRBD1 for D (5 bases). This CDR3 has 13 residues. Deletions cut 4 bases from V and 2 bases from J, with 6 bases between. The chain's CDR3 is CASSWGAGNTIYF. The CDR3, as DNA: TGTGCCAGCAGTTGGGGGGCTGGAAACACCATATATTTT.

The chain couples TRBV30 to TRBJ1-5; 8 bases map to TRBD1. Unmatched junction bases numbered 4, after V lost 1 base and J lost 2 bases. The CDR3 runs 15 residues. Germline V gene lookup returns CDR1 GTSNPN and CDR2 SVGIG (reference sequence). CDR3 in amino acids: CAWSALTGGNQPQHF. CDR3 nucleotides: TGTGCCTGGAGTGCCTTGACAGGGGGCAATCAGCCCCAGCATTTT.

This chain connects TRBV7-9 to TRBJ1-1; D not resolved. Germline assignment: CDR1 SEHNR and CDR2 FQNEAQ (reference sequence). V lost 3 bases and J lost 8, with 10 bases in between. The CDR3 loop spans 12 amino acids. CDR3 amino acids: CASSLASLEAFF. CDR3 nucleotide sequence: TGTGCCAGCAGCTTGGCTTCGCTCGAAGCTTTCTTT.

The chain joins TRBV15 to TRBJ2-3; 8 bases fit TRBD1. Unmatched junction bases numbered 7, after V lost 5 bases and J lost 3 bases. The germline V gene has CDR1 LNHNV and CDR2 YYDKDF (reference sequence). This CDR3 is built from 15 residues. CDR3 sequence: CATSEGDRRTDTQYF. The CDR3 nucleotides are TGTGCCACCAGCGAAGGGGACAGGAGAACAGATACGCAGTATTTT.

This sequence joins TRBV20-1 and TRBJ2-5; 11 positions match TRBD2. The CDR3 runs to 14 residues. CDR1 DFQATT and CDR2 SNEGSKA come from the germline V gene (reference sequence). With V trimmed by 6 bases and J by 4 bases, 7 bases remained unmatched. This CDR3 reads CSASHTSGGETQYF. CDR3 nucleotide sequence: TGCAGTGCCAGTCACACTAGCGGGGGAGAGACCCAGTACTTC.

The V gene is TRBV2, the J gene TRBJ1-2, with 10 bases that match TRBD1. The CDR3 runs 14 residues. Germline V gives CDR1 SNHLY, CDR2 FYNNEI. V shed 7 bases and J 5 bases; nucleotides not matched to a gene: 7. The CDR3 sequence is CASKEDRGLYGYTF. The CDR3 DNA sequence: TGTGCCAGCAAGGAAGACAGGGGGCTTTATGGCTACACCTTC.

The V gene is TRBV27, the J gene TRBJ2-3; 9 nucleotides match TRBD2. Germline trimming cut 6 bases from V and 4 bases from J; bases unmatched to any gene: 11. The length of the CDR3 is 16 residues. Germline V gene lookup returns CDR1 MNHEY and CDR2 SMNVEV (reference sequence). The chain's CDR3 is CASRIKRGVSADTQYF. The CDR3 region has the DNA TGTGCCAGCAGAATAAAGCGGGGGGTCTCTGCAGATACGCAGTATTTT.

This chain links TRBV10-3 with TRBJ2-7, with 10 bases lining up with TRBD2. CDR3 length: 15 residues. From germline, CDR1 is ENHRY and CDR2 SYGVKD. The V segment lost 0 bases and the J segment 2 bases; nucleotides outside the gene matches: 1. In nucleotides, the CDR3 is TGTGCCATCAGTGAGTCGAGCGGGGGGGCCTACGAGCAGTACTTC. Its translation: CAISESSGGAYEQYF.

The rearrangement joins TRBV5-1 to TRBJ2-1; 7 nucleotides match TRBD1. This CDR3 is 14 amino acids long. V shed 2 bases, J shed 5 bases, and the junction held 4 bases outside the gene matches. Germline CDR1 and CDR2: SGHRS and YFSETQ. The CDR3 DNA is TGCGCCAGCAGCTTAAAGGGACAGAACAATGAGCAGTTCTTC. This sequence encodes CASSLKGQNNEQFF.

CDR3 protein: CASSTSRGELFF. The CDR3 DNA sequence: TGTGCCAGCAGTACTAGCCGCGGGGAGCTGTTTTTT. The V gene is TRBV2, the J gene TRBJ2-2, with a possible D match to TRBD2 (6 bases). Trimming shortened V by 5 bases and J by 7 bases, and 8 bases separated the two germline ends. Germline CDR1 and CDR2: SNHLY and FYNNEI. This CDR3 is 12 amino acids long.

This chain connects TRBV10-3 to TRBJ1-5; D is possibly TRBD1 (6 bases). Between the trimmed V and J ends, which lost 3 bases and 3 bases, there was a span of 9 bases. This CDR3 comprises 14 residues. The germline V gene encodes CDR1 ENHRY and CDR2 SYGVKD. This CDR3 reads CAISDDRSNQPQHF. Here the CDR3 DNA reads TGTGCCATCAGTGACGACAGGTCCAATCAGCCCCAGCATTTT.

The CDR3, as DNA: TGTGCCAGCAGCACTAGCGGGGAGCAGTTCTTC. It translates to CASSTSGEQFF. V and J are TRBV5-6 and TRBJ2-1, with 9 positions matching TRBD2. V lost 4 bases and J lost 10; bases outside the gene matches: 0. CDR1 is SGHDT, CDR2 YYEEEE, per germline. The CDR3 sequence is 11 residues long.

In this sample, this clone turned up once. This sequence joins TRBV6-2 or TRBV6-3 and TRBJ2-2; D remains unclear. CDR3 length: 16 residues. The V gene's germline CDR1 is MNHEY and CDR2 SVGEGT. V dropped 0 bases and J dropped 6 bases, with 14 bases sitting between them. This CDR3 reads CASSYSNAGQAGELFF. As DNA, the CDR3 is TGTGCCAGCAGTTACTCGAACGCTGGGCAGGCCGGGGAGCTGTTTTTT.

The chain uses TRBV2 and TRBJ2-1, with D possibly being TRBD1 (5 bases). Germline V gives CDR1 SNHLY, CDR2 FYNNEI. V was trimmed by 10 bases and J by 4 bases, leaving 8 bases between them. This CDR3 region has 11 residues. CDR3 in amino acids: CANRQYNEQFF. CDR3 nucleotides: TGTGCCAACCGACAGTACAATGAGCAGTTCTTC.

This chain joins TRBV9 and TRBJ2-5, with TRBD1 matching over 8 bases. Germline CDR1 reads SGDLS; CDR2 reads YYNGEE. V shed 4 bases, J shed 2 bases, and the junction held 7 bases outside the gene matches. This CDR3 contains 15 residues. CDR3 protein: CASSSNTGGQETQYF. DNA of the CDR3: TGTGCCAGCAGCTCAAACACAGGGGGTCAAGAGACCCAGTACTTC.

The rearrangement uses TRBV14 and TRBJ2-2, with TRBD1 identical over 7 bases. The V gene's germline CDR1 is SGHDN and CDR2 FVKESK. CDR3 length: 16 residues. The trim removed 2 bases at V and 2 bases at J, leaving 5 bases unmatched. The CDR3 spells CASSQMTGQNTGELFF. CDR3 DNA sequence: TGTGCCAGCAGCCAAATGACAGGGCAAAACACCGGGGAGCTGTTTTTT.

This clone was seen more than once but under ten times. Written as DNA, the CDR3 is TGTGCCACCAGCAGACCTCCGGGACTAGCGGGGGTCACGCAAGAGACCCAGTACTTC. Translated, it gives CATSRPPGLAGVTQETQYF. V gene TRBV15 combines with J gene TRBJ2-5; 14 bases match TRBD2. Per the germline V gene, CDR1 is LNHNV and CDR2 is YYDKDF (reference sequence). J was trimmed by 2 bases and V by 2 bases; bases with no gene match: 10. The CDR3 runs to 19 residues.

CDR3 residues: CAWSIQRATEAFF. The CDR3, as DNA: TGTGCCTGGAGTATACAGAGGGCCACTGAAGCTTTCTTT. The chain combines TRBV30 with TRBJ1-1, with D unresolved. This CDR3 has 13 amino acids. Deletions cut 2 bases from V and 4 bases from J, with 11 bases between. The germline gives CDR1 GTSNPN, CDR2 SVGIG (reference sequence).

The chain joins TRBV27 to TRBJ2-7, with 12 bases fitting TRBD2. With V trimmed by 6 bases and J by 4 bases, 4 bases remained unmatched. The V gene's germline CDR1 is MNHEY and CDR2 SMNVEV (reference sequence). The CDR3 length is 14 residues. CDR3: CASRLAGGSYEQYF. The CDR3 region has the DNA TGTGCCAGCAGACTAGCGGGGGGATCATACGAGCAGTACTTC.